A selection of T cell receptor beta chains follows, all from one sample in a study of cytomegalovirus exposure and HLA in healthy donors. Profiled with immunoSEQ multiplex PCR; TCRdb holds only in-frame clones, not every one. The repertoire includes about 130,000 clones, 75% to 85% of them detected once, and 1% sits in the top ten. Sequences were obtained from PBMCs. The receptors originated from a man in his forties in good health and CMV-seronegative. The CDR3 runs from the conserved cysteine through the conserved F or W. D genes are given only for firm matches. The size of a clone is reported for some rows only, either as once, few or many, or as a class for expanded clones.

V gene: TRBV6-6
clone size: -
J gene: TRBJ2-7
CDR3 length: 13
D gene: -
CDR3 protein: CASSSSGLYEQYF
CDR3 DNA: TGTGCCAGCAGCTCCTCGGGACTCTACGAGCAGTACTTC

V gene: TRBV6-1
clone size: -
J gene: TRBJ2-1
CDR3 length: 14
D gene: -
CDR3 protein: CASSGRTLGNEQFF
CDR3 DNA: TGTGCCAGCAGTGGGAGAACGCTCGGCAATGAGCAGTTCTTC

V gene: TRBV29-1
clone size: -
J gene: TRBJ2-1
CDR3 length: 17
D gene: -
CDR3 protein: CSGATFGGGSRYNEQFF
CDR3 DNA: TGCAGCGGGGCTACCTTTGGGGGAGGATCGCGTTACAATGAGCAGTTCTTC

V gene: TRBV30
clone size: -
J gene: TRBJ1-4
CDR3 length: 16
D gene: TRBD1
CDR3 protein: CAWSSGQGAWHEKLFF
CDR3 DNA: TGTGCCTGGAGTTCGGGACAGGGGGCCTGGCATGAAAAACTGTTTTTT

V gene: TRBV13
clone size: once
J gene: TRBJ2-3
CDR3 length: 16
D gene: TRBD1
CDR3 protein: CASSIGTGPSTDTQYF
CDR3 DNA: TGTGCCAGCAGCATCGGGACAGGGCCTAGCACAGATACGCAGTATTTT

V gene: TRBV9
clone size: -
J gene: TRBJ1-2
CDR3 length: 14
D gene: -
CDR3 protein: CASSVGGINYGYTF
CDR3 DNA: TGTGCCAGCAGCGTAGGAGGAATTAACTATGGCTACACCTTC

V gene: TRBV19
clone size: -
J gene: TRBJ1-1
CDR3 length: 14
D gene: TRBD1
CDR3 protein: CASSGDSFNTEAFF
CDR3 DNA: TGTGCCAGTAGCGGGGACAGTTTTAACACTGAAGCTTTCTTT

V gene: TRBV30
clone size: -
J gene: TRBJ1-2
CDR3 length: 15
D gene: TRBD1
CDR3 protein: CAWSVQDRGGYGYTF
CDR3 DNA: TGTGCCTGGAGTGTACAGGACAGGGGAGGCTATGGCTACACCTTC

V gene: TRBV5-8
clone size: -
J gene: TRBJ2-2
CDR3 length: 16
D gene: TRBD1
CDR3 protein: CASKRTGGGNTGELFF
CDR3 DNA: TGTGCCAGCAAGCGGACAGGGGGCGGTAACACCGGGGAGCTGTTTTTT

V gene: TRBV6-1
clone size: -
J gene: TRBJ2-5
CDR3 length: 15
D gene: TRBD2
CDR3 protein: CASSELAGIQETQYF
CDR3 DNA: TGTGCCAGCAGTGAATTAGCGGGGATCCAAGAGACCCAGTACTTC

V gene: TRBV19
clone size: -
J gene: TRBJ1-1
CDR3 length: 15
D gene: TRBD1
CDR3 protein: CASSTSTGVNTEAFF
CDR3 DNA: TGTGCCAGTAGTACCTCTACAGGGGTCAATACTGAAGCTTTCTTT

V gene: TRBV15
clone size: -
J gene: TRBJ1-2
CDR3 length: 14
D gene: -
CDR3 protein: CATSRGGNNYGYTF
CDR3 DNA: TGTGCCACCAGCAGAGGAGGTAATAACTATGGCTACACCTTC

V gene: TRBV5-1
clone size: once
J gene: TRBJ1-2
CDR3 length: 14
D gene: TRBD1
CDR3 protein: CASSPFGQDGGYTF
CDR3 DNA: TGCGCCAGCAGCCCCTTCGGACAGGACGGGGGCTACACCTTC